A selection of T cell receptor beta chains follows, all from one sample in a study of quantifying T cell responses using KT2 cells. Using its own MiXCR run on the UMI-ligation and nested PCR reads, TCRdb lists one record per CDR3 protein. The sample includes some 41,000 distinct CDR3 sequences, approximately 15% of them seen just once. The specimen sequenced was PBMCs spiked with cells of the T cell clone KT2. Receptor source: a human donor. Both conserved end residues are part of each CDR3. The D gene is left open where the match is weak. Size is omitted from some rows. Given values are once, few, many or a class for expanded clones.

J: TRBJ2-6; D: -; V: TRBV6-2/TRBV6-3; size: many; CDR3: CASSYSSSGANVLTF; DNA: TGTGCCAGCAGTTATTCCAGTTCTGGGGCCAACGTCCTGACTTTC
J: TRBJ1-2; D: TRBD1; V: TRBV3-1; size: many; CDR3: CASSPQGLHGYTF; DNA: TGTGCCAGCAGTCCACAGGGGTTACATGGCTACACCTTC
J: TRBJ1-4; D: -; V: TRBV12-3/TRBV12-4; size: -; CDR3: CASSLGQGSEKLFF; DNA: TGTGCCAGCAGTTTGGGCCAGGGAAGTGAAAAACTGTTTTTT
J: TRBJ2-5; D: -; V: TRBV2; size: many; CDR3: CATFGPYQETQYF; DNA: TGTGCCACCTTCGGACCGTACCAAGAGACCCAGTACTTC
J: TRBJ2-3; D: -; V: TRBV30; size: -; CDR3: CAWSVGADTQYF; DNA: TGTGCCTGGAGTGTAGGGGCAGATACGCAGTATTTT
J: TRBJ2-5; D: -; V: TRBV5-1; size: -; CDR3: CASSLGLATQETQYF; DNA: TGCGCCAGCAGCTTGGGTCTAGCAACCCAAGAGACCCAGTACTTC
J: TRBJ2-3; D: -; V: TRBV6-6; size: few; CDR3: CASSPVSDTQYF; DNA: TGTGCCAGCAGTCCAGTCTCAGATACGCAGTATTTT
J: TRBJ1-2; D: TRBD1; V: TRBV6-5; size: -; CDR3: CASSYSHRPGQGWGGYTF; DNA: TGTGCCAGCAGTTACTCCCACCGGCCGGGACAGGGGTGGGGAGGCTACACCTTC
J: TRBJ1-5; D: TRBD1; V: TRBV11-2; size: many; CDR3: CASSQGRGAFNQPQHF; DNA: TGTGCCAGCAGCCAAGGCAGGGGGGCATTCAATCAGCCCCAGCATTTT
J: TRBJ2-5; D: -; V: TRBV4-1; size: few; CDR3: CASSRQETQYF; DNA: TGCGCCAGCAGCAGACAAGAGACCCAGTACTTC
J: TRBJ2-4; D: -; V: TRBV4-2; size: few; CDR3: CASSQDWGGKNIQYF; DNA: TGTGCCAGCAGCCAAGATTGGGGTGGCAAAAACATTCAGTACTTC
J: TRBJ2-4; D: TRBD2; V: TRBV2; size: -; CDR3: CASRPGLANIQYF; DNA: TGTGCCAGCAGGCCGGGACTAGCGAACATTCAGTACTTC
J: TRBJ2-7; D: -; V: TRBV5-1; size: few; CDR3: CASSLGLKGEQYF; DNA: TGCGCCAGCAGCTTGGGACTGAAGGGGGAGCAGTACTTC
J: TRBJ2-3; D: TRBD2; V: TRBV20-1; size: many; CDR3: CSAKLAGLDTQYF; DNA: TGCAGTGCCAAGCTAGCGGGGTTGGATACGCAGTATTTT
J: TRBJ1-6; D: TRBD1; V: TRBV7-9; size: -; CDR3: CASSYGTRGDSPLHF; DNA: TGTGCCAGCAGCTACGGGACCAGGGGGGATTCACCCCTCCACTTT
J: TRBJ2-1; D: -; V: TRBV9; size: many; CDR3: CASSVDPAHVEQFF; DNA: TGTGCCAGCAGCGTAGATCCGGCCCACGTTGAGCAGTTCTTC
J: TRBJ2-1; D: -; V: TRBV10-3; size: -; CDR3: CAIGGTVAYNEQFF; DNA: TGTGCCATCGGAGGGACAGTTGCCTACAATGAGCAGTTCTTC
J: TRBJ2-1; D: -; V: TRBV2; size: few; CDR3: CASSQNEQFF; DNA: TGTGCCAGCAGCCAGAATGAGCAGTTCTTC
J: TRBJ2-3; D: TRBD2; V: TRBV6-6; size: -; CDR3: CASSYQRGLTDTQYF; DNA: TGTGCCAGCAGTTACCAGCGGGGCCTGACAGATACGCAGTATTTT
J: TRBJ1-1; D: TRBD1; V: TRBV9; size: -; CDR3: CASSVLQGETEAFF; DNA: TGTGCCAGCAGCGTATTACAGGGGGAGACTGAAGCTTTCTTT
J: TRBJ1-1; D: -; V: TRBV25-1; size: few; CDR3: CASSQSVTEAFF; DNA: TGTGCCAGCAGCCAATCTGTTACTGAAGCTTTCTTT
J: TRBJ2-7; D: -; V: TRBV9; size: -; CDR3: CASSPEGTNYEQYF; DNA: TGTGCCAGCAGCCCAGAGGGAACAAACTACGAGCAGTACTTC
J: TRBJ2-2; D: -; V: TRBV28; size: -; CDR3: CASSLWLRDTTAGELFF; DNA: TGTGCCAGCAGTTTATGGCTAAGGGACACTACCGCCGGGGAGCTGTTTTTT
J: TRBJ1-3; D: -; V: TRBV6-5; size: -; CDR3: CASSYSGRAKGNTIYF; DNA: TGTGCCAGCAGTTACTCGGGCAGGGCGAAAGGAAACACCATATATTTT